The 18 T cell receptor beta chains presented below share a single source sample, sequenced in a study of OX40 agonist ivuxolimab in advanced cancers. The assay was immunoSEQ multiplex PCR, and TCRdb's table has in-frame clones only and misses some. The table shows some 58,000 clones, with around nine tenths occurring only once. Material: CD4+ or CD8+ T cells sorted from blood, obtained in a trial of the OX40 agonist ivuxolimab. Receptors were obtained from an adult with an advanced solid tumor such as melanoma, head and neck, liver or kidney cancer.

The CDR3 DNA is TGTGCCAGCAGCTATGGACTAGCGGGTGCAGATACGCAGTATTTT. Its translation: CASSYGLAGADTQYF. This chain uses TRBV5-4 with TRBJ2-3, with 11 bases aligning to TRBD2. Trimming cost V 3 bases and J 4 bases; bases outside gene matches: 4. In germline, CDR1 is SGHNT, CDR2 YYREEE (reference sequence). CDR3 length: 15 amino acids.

V and J are TRBV5-1 and TRBJ1-1; 10 bases map to TRBD1. Looked up from germline, CDR1 is SGHRS and CDR2 is YFSETQ. J was trimmed by 7 bases and V by 3 bases; bases with no gene match: 3. The CDR3 sequence is 13 residues long. CDR3 protein: CASSSGQGVEAFF. As DNA, the CDR3 is TGCGCCAGCAGCTCAGGACAGGGGGTTGAAGCTTTCTTT.

The V gene is TRBV6-5, the J gene TRBJ1-2, with TRBD1 matching 9 bases. Trimming took 6 bases from V and 6 from J; bases not matched to a gene: 8. This CDR3 comprises 14 residues. Looked up from germline, CDR1 is MNHEY and CDR2 is SVGAGI. The CDR3 loop reads CASRGTGNAHGYTF. The CDR3 DNA reads TGTGCCAGCAGGGGGACAGGGAATGCCCATGGCTACACCTTC.

V and J are TRBV19 and TRBJ1-1; maybe TRBD1 (5 bases). CDR3 length: 16 residues. The germline V gene has CDR1 LNHDA and CDR2 SQIVND (reference sequence). V was clipped by 7 bases and J by 0 bases, with 18 bases between them. The CDR3 loop reads CASNGDRRYMNTEAFF. For the CDR3, the DNA is TGTGCCAGTAACGGGGACCGCCGATATATGAACACTGAAGCTTTCTTT.

V gene TRBV2 combines with J gene TRBJ2-6, with 7 bases matching TRBD1. J lost 0 bases, V lost 5 bases, and 4 bases had no gene match. This CDR3 is built from 16 residues. Germline V CDR1 and CDR2: SNHLY, FYNNEI. The CDR3: CASSMGQPSGANVLTF. The CDR3 DNA reads as TGTGCCAGCAGTATGGGACAGCCCTCTGGGGCCAACGTCCTGACTTTC.

The V gene is TRBV7-3, the J gene TRBJ1-2; 10 bases line up with TRBD1. Looked up from germline, CDR1 is SGHTA and CDR2 is FQGTGA. The CDR3 runs 13 residues. J was trimmed by 10 bases and V by 5 bases; bases with no gene match: 7. The CDR3 here is CASSTDRGLDYTF. The DNA of the CDR3 is TGTGCCAGCAGCACCGACAGGGGGCTTGACTACACCTTC.

This chain connects TRBV11-2 to TRBJ2-3; D is undetermined. The germline V and J ends were trimmed by 2 bases and 5 bases, with 11 bases remaining between them. The CDR3 has 14 amino acids. Germline CDR1 SGHAT, CDR2 FQNNGV. The DNA of the CDR3 is TGTGCCAGCAGCTTAAGGCTAGTTCAAGATACGCAGTATTTT. Amino acids: CASSLRLVQDTQYF.

The CDR3 region is CASSVGSGPYNEQFF. Here the CDR3 DNA reads TGTGCCAGCAGCGTAGGTTCGGGACCTTACAATGAGCAGTTCTTC. The gene calls are TRBV9 and TRBJ2-1; the D call may be TRBD1 or TRBD2 (5 bases each). V gave up 0 bases and J gave up 4 bases, with 11 bases separating them. Germline CDR1 reads SGDLS; CDR2 reads YYNGEE. CDR3 length: 15 amino acids. The variable domain in full, completed from reference TRBV9 and TRBJ2-1, reads DSGVTQTPKHLITATGQRVTLRCSPRSGDLSVYWYQQSLDQGLQFLIQYYNGEERAKGNILERFSAQQFPDLHSELNLSSLELGDSALYFCASSVGSGPYNEQFFGPGTRLTVL.

This chain connects TRBV15 to TRBJ1-5; D remains unclear. CDR3 length: 12 amino acids. Trimming shortened V by 0 bases and J by 5 bases, and 2 bases separated the two germline ends. Germline CDR1 reads LNHNV; CDR2 reads YYDKDF (reference sequence). CDR3 sequence (DNA): TGTGCCACCAGCAGAGACTATCAGCCCCAGCATTTT. It encodes CATSRDYQPQHF.

Comment on this clone: The junction shows a germline mismatch at one end, possibly a read error. The rearrangement joins TRBV7-7 to TRBJ2-3; 7 nucleotides line up with TRBD1. CDR3 size: 14 residues. Per germline, CDR1 SSHAT and CDR2 FNYEAQ (reference sequence). DNA for the CDR3: TGTGCTAGCAGCCTCGGGACAGCCAGAGATACGCAGTATTTT. Encoded protein: CASSLGTARDTQYF.

The chain couples TRBV23-1 to TRBJ2-2; D is unclear. TRBV23-1 is identified as an open reading frame with a role that is uncertain. Trimming stripped 3 bases from V and 6 bases from J, with 23 bases between. The CDR3 contains 18 residues. In DNA form, the CDR3 reads TGCGCCAGCAGTCATCTTGACTGTTACGAAGGTGGGTCCGGGGAGCTGTTTTTT. It yields the protein CASSHLDCYEGGSGELFF.

The V gene is TRBV5-1, the J gene TRBJ2-1; 9 nucleotides agree with TRBD2. The CDR3 sequence is 16 residues long. Trimming at V came to 3 bases and at J to 2 bases, leaving 6 bases not matched to a gene. CDR1 SGHRS and CDR2 YFSETQ come from the germline V gene. The CDR3 here is CASSWPSGKTYNEQFF. CDR3 in DNA: TGCGCCAGCAGCTGGCCTAGCGGGAAGACCTACAATGAGCAGTTCTTC.

The chain combines TRBV18 with TRBJ1-1; possible D gene TRBD1, 6 bases. The CDR3 sequence is 17 residues long. CDR1 is KGHSH and CDR2 is LQKENI in the germline V gene. Trimming removed 6 bases at V and 1 base at J, with 21 bases between. CDR3 in amino acids: CASSENGGPIANTEAFF. The CDR3 DNA reads TGTGCCAGCTCTGAGAACGGGGGGCCCATTGCGAACACTGAAGCTTTCTTT.

The chain carries TRBV7-3 and TRBJ1-1; D is ambiguous. V was pared by 2 bases and J by 2 bases, with 6 bases between. The germline gives CDR1 SGHTA, CDR2 FQGTGA. CDR3 length: 13 residues. CDR3 residues: CASSLEGNTEAFF. The DNA for the CDR3 is TGTGCCAGCAGCTTAGAGGGAAACACTGAAGCTTTCTTT.

This chain uses TRBV5-1 with TRBJ2-7, with a tentative D call TRBD1 (6 bases). With 3 bases removed from V and 4 bases from J, the gap between germline ends came to 8 bases. This CDR3 region has 12 residues. Germline values: CDR1 SGHRS, CDR2 YFSETQ. The CDR3 is CASSSQGYEQYF. CDR3 DNA: TGCGCCAGCAGCTCACAGGGTTACGAGCAGTACTTC. Drawing the rest from reference TRBV5-1 and TRBJ2-7, the complete variable domain is KAGVTQTPRYLIKTRGQQVTLSCSPISGHRSVSWYQQTPGQGLQFLFEYFSETQRNKGNFPGRFSGRQFSNSRSEMNVSTLELGDSALYLCASSSQGYEQYFGPGTRLTVT.

The gene calls are TRBV19 and TRBJ1-1, with D possibly being TRBD1 (5 bases). This CDR3 region has 14 residues. Germline V gives CDR1 LNHDA, CDR2 SQIVND (reference sequence). The V end was cut by 2 bases, the J end by 6 bases, with 13 bases between. CDR3 DNA sequence: TGTGCCAGTAGTATACAGGGTTTGAGCGCTGAAGCTTTCTTT. Translation gives CASSIQGLSAEAFF.

This clone was recorded only once. The rearrangement joins TRBV5-1 to TRBJ2-3; no clear D. Trimming removed 6 bases at V and 0 bases at J, with 14 bases between. The CDR3 has 15 residues. Per the germline V gene, CDR1 is SGHRS and CDR2 is YFSETQ. CDR3 DNA: TGCGCCAGCACTCCTGACATGAGAAGCACAGATACGCAGTATTTT. It is translated as CASTPDMRSTDTQYF.

V is TRBV5-5 and J is TRBJ1-5, with D possibly being TRBD1 (5 bases). Germline V gene sequence: CDR1 SGHKS, CDR2 YYEKEE (reference sequence). The CDR3 extends over 14 amino acids. With 4 bases removed from V and 3 bases from J, the gap between germline ends came to 11 bases. The chain's CDR3 is CASSDRGPNQPQHF. The CDR3 DNA sequence: TGTGCCAGCAGCGACCGGGGCCCCAATCAGCCCCAGCATTTT. Supplemented by reference TRBV5-5 and TRBJ1-5, the full variable domain reads DAGVTQSPTHLIKTRGQQVTLRCSPISGHKSVSWYQQVLGQGPQFIFQYYEKEERGRGNFPDRFSARQFPNYSSELNVNALLLGDSALYLCASSDRGPNQPQHFGDGTRLSIL.